This T cell receptor beta chain was sequenced during a study of siplizumab effects on memory and regulatory T cells. Study results and limitations: Unstimulated subsets were the mapping target of only a minor fraction of alloreactive clones.

The V end lost 1 base, the J end lost 5 bases, and 14 bases lay between the germline ends. Germline loops: CDR1 SEHNR, CDR2 FQNEAQ (reference sequence). The CDR3 runs 15 residues. Only in-frame clones appear in the TCRdb table, and some are missing; sequencing was by immunoSEQ multiplex PCR. This sample has about 91,000 clones, with under 95% found just once. Remarks on this clone: Antigen unknown.

Specimen: CD8+ T cells sorted from blood. The chain employs TRBV7-9 and TRBJ1-1, with a tentative D call TRBD1 (5 bases). The receptor was isolated from a human donor in good health. The CDR3 nucleotides read TGTGCCAGCAGCTTAGTTGGCCAGGGTGGAACTGAAGCTTTCTTT. Its translation: CASSLVGQGGTEAFF.